Below, 3 T cell receptor beta chains from the same sample are listed, as sequenced in a study of blood T cells in healthy people across ages. Combining a sample-barcoded 5' primer with a J-beta primer mix, a second PCR ran for about 7 to 11 cycles. TCRdb redid the calling of the 5' RACE reads with MiXCR, one entry per CDR3 protein. The data hold 1,800,000 or so distinct CDR3 sequences, with more than 35% observed a single time. Sample: blood. The receptors were gathered from a human donor in good health.

The chain joins TRBV5-1 to TRBJ2-7; a weak D match, TRBD1 (5 bases). Trimming removed 0 bases at V and 4 bases at J, with 11 bases between. Germline V gene data show CDR1 as SGHRS and CDR2 as YFSETQ. The CDR3 consists of 14 residues. CDR3 loop: CASSLGSGKYEQYF. DNA of the CDR3: TGCGCCAGCAGCTTGGGGTCAGGGAAGTACGAGCAGTACTTC.

This clonotype was observed many times. V is TRBV29-1 and J is TRBJ1-2; weak D call: TRBD1 (5 bases). CDR1 and CDR2 from the germline V gene are SQVTM and ANQGSEA. The CDR3 has 11 amino acids. CDR3 in amino acids: CSGGGRYGYTF. The CDR3 coding sequence is TGCAGTGGGGGTGGGCGCTATGGCTACACCTTC.

The gene calls are TRBV30 and TRBJ1-2; D may be TRBD1 (5 bases). The germline CDR1 and CDR2 sequences are GTSNPN and SVGIG (reference sequence). V was trimmed by 0 bases and J by 7 bases, leaving 18 bases between them. The CDR3 runs 15 residues. The CDR3 DNA is TGTGCCTGGAGTGTACGGGTACAGGCGTTACTTGGCTACACCTTC. It yields the protein CAWSVRVQALLGYTF.